The TCR beta chain described here comes from a study of shared clonotypes between healthy human individuals. In regard to this clone: Distinct nucleotide sequences in the sample also encode this CDR3.

Sequencing used immunoSEQ multiplex PCR; TCRdb keeps in-frame clones, though not all of them. The profile covers approximately 2.1 million clones, with roughly 93% appearing a single time and under 0.45% taken by the ten largest. The specimen sequenced was naive CD4+ T cells from PBMCs. Documented subset: CD45RA+ positively selected. The sequence came from a man aged 18 to 30 in good health. Some clones in this sample may be carry-over from other donors' samples.

The CDR3 sequence is CAWSGTGELFF. CDR3 bases: TGTGCCTGGAGTGGCACCGGGGAGCTGTTTTTT. The chain recombines TRBV30 with TRBJ2-2; D gene unclear. Trimming cost V 1 base and J 4 bases, with 1 base left between them. There are 11 residues in the CDR3. Germline-derived CDR1 and CDR2 are GTSNPN and SVGIG (reference sequence).